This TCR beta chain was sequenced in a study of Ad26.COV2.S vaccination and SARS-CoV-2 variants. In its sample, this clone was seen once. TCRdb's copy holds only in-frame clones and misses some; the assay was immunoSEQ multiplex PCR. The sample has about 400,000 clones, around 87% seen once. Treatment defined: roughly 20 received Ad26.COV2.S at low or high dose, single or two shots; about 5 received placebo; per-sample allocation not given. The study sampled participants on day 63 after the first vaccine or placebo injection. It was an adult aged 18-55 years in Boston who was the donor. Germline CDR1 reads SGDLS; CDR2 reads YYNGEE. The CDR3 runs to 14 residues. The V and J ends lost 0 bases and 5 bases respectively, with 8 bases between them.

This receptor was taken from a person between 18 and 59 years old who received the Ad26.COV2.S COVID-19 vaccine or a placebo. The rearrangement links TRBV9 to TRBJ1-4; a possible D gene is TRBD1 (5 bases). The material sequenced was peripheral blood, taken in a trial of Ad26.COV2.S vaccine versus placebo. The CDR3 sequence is CASSVAGGNEKLFF. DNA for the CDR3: TGTGCCAGCAGCGTAGCCGGGGGGAATGAAAAACTGTTTTTT. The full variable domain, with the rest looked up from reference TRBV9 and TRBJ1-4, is DSGVTQTPKHLITATGQRVTLRCSPRSGDLSVYWYQQSLDQGLQFLIQYYNGEERAKGNILERFSAQQFPDLHSELNLSSLELGDSALYFCASSVAGGNEKLFFGSGTQLSVL.